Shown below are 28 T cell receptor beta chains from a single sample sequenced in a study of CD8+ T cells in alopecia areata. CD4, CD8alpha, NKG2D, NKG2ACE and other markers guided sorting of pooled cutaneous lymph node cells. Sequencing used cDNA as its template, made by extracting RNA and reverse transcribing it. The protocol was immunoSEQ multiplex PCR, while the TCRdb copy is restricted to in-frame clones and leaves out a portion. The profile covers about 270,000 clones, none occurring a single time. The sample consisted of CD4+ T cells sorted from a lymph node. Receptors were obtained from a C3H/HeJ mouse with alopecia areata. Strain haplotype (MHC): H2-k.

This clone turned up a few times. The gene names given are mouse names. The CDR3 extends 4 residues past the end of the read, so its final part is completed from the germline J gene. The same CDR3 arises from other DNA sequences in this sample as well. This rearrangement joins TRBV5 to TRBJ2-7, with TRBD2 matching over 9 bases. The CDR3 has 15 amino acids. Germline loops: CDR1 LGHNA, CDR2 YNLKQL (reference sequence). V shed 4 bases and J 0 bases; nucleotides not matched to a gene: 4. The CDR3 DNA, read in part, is TGTGCCAGCAGCCCCGACTGGGGGAGCTCCTAT. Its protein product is CASSPDWGSSY. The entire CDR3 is CASSPDWGSSYEQYF.

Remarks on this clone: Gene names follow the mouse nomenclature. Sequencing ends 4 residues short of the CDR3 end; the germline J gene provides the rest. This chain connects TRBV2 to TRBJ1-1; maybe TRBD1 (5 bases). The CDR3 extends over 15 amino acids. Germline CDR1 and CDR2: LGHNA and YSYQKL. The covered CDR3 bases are TGTGCCAGCAGCCAAGATGGCAGCCCAGGGACA. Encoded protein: CASSQDGSPGT. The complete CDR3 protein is CASSQDGSPGTEVFF.

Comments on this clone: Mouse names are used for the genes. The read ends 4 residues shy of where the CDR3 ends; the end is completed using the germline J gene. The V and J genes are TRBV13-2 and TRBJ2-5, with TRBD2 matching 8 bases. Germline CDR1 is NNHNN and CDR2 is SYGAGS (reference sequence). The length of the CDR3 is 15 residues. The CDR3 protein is CASGVGPGGRDTQYF. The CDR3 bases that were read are TGTGCCAGCGGTGTGGGCCCGGGGGGGCGAGAC.

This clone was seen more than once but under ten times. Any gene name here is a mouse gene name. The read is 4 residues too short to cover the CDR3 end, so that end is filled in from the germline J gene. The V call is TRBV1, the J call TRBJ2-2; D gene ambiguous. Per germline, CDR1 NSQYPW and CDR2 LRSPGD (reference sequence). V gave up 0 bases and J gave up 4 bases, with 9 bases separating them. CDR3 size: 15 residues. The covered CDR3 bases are TGCACCTGCAGTGCAGATAAGGGTGGCACCGGG. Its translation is CTCSADKGGTG. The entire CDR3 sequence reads CTCSADKGGTGQLYF.

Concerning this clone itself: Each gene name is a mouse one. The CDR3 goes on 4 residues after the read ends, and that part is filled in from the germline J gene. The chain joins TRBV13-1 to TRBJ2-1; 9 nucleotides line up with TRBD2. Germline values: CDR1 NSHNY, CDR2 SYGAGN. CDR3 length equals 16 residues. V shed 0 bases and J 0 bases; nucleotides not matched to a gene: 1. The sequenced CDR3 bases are TGTGCCAGCAGTGATGGACTGGGGGATAACTATGCT. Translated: CASSDGLGDNYA. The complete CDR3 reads CASSDGLGDNYAEQFF.

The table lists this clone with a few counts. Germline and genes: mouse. The CDR3 region is CASRRGGISQNTLYF. The CDR3 bases that were read are TGTGCCAGCAGGCGGGGGGGAATTAGTCAAAAC. J is TRBJ2-4 and V is TRBV19; the match to TRBD2 covers 7 bases. The CDR3 end lies 4 residues beyond the end of the read and is filled in from the germline J gene. The ends lost 5 bases at V and 0 bases at J; junction bases unmatched: 6. Germline values: CDR1 FNHDT, CDR2 SITEND (reference sequence). This CDR3 contains 15 residues.

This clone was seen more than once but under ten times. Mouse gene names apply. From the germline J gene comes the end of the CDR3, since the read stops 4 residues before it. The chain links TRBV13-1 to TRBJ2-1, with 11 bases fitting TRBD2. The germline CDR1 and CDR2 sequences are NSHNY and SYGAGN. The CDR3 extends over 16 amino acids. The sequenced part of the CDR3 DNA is TGTGCCAGCAGTGACCCCGGGACTGGGGGCGGGGCT. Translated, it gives CASSDPGTGGGA. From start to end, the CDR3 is CASSDPGTGGGAEQFF.

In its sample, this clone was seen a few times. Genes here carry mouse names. The chain's CDR3 is CASCPDRNSPLYF. The CDR3 DNA, read in part, is TGTGCCAGCTGTCCGGACAGGAATTCGCCC. This chain joins TRBV19 and TRBJ1-6; 7 bases match TRBD1. The CDR3 goes on 3 residues after the read ends, and that part is filled in from the germline J gene. TRBJ1-6 is filed as an ORF, its function uncertain. CDR1 and CDR2 from the germline V gene are FNHDT and SITEND (reference sequence). This CDR3 region has 13 residues. V lost 7 bases, J lost 7 bases, and 5 bases stayed unmatched.

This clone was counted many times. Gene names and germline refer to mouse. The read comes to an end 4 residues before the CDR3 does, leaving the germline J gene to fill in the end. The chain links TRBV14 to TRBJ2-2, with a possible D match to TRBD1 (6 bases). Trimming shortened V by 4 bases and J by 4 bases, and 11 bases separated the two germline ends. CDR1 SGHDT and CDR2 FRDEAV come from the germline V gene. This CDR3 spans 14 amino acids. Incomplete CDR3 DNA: TGTGCCAGCAGTCAAGGGGGTGCCACCGGG. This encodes CASSQGGATG. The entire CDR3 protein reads CASSQGGATGQLYF.

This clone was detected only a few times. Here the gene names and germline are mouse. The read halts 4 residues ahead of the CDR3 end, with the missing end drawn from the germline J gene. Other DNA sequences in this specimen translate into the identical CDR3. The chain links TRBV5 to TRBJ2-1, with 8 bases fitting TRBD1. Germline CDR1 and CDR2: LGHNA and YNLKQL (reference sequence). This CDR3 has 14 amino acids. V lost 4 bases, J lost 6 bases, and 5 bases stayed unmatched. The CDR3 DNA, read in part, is TGTGCCAGCAGCCCAGGACAGGGTGTTGCT. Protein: CASSPGQGVA. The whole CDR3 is CASSPGQGVAEQFF.

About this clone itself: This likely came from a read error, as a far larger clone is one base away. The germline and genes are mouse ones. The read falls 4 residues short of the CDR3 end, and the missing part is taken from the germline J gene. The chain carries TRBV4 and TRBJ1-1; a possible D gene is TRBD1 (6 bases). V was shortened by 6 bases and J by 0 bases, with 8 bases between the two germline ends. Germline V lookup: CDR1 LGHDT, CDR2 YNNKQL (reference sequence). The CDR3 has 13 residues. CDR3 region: CASRGTTNTEVFF. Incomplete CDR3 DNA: TGTGCCAGCAGGGGGACAACAAACACA. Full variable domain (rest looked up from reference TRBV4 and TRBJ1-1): ETAVFQTPNYHVTQVGNEVSFNCKQTLGHDTMYWYKQDSKKLLKIMFSYNNKQLIVNETVPRRFSPQSSDKAHLNLRIKSVEPEDSAVYLCASRGTTNTEVFFGKGTRLTVV.

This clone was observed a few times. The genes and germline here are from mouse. The CDR3 protein is CASSIQTGGLYAEQFF. The sequenced part of the CDR3 DNA is TGTGCCAGCAGTATACAGACTGGGGGACTCTATGCT. The chain is built from TRBV19 and TRBJ2-1, with 9 bases identical to TRBD2. The CDR3 goes on 4 residues after the read ends, and that part is filled in from the germline J gene. The CDR3 runs 16 residues. Germline V gene data show CDR1 as FNHDT and CDR2 as SITEND (reference sequence). With V trimmed by 1 base and J by 3 bases, 5 bases remained unmatched.

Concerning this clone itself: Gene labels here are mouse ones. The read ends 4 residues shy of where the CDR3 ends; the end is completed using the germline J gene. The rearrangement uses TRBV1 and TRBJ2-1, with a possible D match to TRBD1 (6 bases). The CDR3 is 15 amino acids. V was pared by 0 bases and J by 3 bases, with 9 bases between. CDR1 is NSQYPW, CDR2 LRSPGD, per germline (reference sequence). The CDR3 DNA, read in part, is TGCACCTGCAGTGCAGAGGGACATCGCTATGCT. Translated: CTCSAEGHRYA. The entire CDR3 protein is CTCSAEGHRYAEQFF.

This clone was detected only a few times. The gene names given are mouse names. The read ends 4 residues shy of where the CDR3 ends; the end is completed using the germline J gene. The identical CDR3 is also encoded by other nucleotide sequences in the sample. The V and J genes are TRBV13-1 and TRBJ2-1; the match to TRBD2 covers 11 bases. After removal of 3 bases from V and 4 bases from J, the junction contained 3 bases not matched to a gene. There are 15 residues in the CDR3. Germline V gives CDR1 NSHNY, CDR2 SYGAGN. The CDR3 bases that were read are TGTGCCAGCAGTGTCGACTGGGGGGGGTATGCT. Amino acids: CASSVDWGGYA. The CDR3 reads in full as CASSVDWGGYAEQFF.

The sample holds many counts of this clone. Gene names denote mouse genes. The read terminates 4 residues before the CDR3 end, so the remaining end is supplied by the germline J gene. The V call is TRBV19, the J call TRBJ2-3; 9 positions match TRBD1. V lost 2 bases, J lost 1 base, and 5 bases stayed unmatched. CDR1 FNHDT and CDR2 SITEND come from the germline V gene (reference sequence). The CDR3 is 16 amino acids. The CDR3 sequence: CASSIYRGQGAETLYF. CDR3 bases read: TGTGCCAGCAGTATTTACAGGGGGCAGGGTGCAGAA.

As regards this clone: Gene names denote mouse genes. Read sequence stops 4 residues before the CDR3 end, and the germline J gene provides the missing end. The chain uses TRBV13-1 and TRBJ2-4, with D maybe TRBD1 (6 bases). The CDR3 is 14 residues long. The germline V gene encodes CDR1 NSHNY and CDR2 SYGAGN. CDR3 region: CASSVTGTKNTLYF. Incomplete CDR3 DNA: TGTGCCAGCAGTGTCACCGGGACAAAAAAC.

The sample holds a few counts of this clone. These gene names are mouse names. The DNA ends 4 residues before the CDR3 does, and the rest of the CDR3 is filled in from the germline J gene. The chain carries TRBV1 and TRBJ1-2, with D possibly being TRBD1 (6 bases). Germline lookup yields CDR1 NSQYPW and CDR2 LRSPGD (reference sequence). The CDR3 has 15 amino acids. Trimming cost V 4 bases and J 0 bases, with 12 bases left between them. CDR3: CTCSGGTNPNSDYTF. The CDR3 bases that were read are TGCACCTGCAGTGGTGGGACAAACCCAAACTCC. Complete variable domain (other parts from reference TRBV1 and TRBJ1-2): VTLLEQNPRWRLVPRGQAVNLRCILKNSQYPWMSWYQQDLQKQLQWLFTLRSPGDKEVKSLPGADYLATRVTDTELRLQVANMSQGRTLYCTCSGGTNPNSDYTFGSGTRLLVI.

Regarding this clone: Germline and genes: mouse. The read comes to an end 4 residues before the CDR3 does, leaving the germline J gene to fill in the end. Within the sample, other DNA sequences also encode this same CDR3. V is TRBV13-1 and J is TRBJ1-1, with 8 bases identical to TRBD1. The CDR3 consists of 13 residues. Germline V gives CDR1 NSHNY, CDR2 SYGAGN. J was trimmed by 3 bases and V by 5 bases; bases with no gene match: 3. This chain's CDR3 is CASRRGQDTEVFF. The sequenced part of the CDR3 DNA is TGTGCCAGCAGGAGGGGACAGGACACA.

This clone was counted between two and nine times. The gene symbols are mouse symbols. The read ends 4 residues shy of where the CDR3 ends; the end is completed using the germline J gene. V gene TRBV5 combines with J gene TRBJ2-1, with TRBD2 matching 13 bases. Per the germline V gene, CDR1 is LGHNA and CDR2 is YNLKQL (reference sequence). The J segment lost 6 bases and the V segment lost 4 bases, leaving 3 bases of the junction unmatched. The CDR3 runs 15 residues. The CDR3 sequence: CASSPGLGGIAEQFF. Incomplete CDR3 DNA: TGTGCCAGCAGCCCGGGACTGGGGGGGATTGCT.

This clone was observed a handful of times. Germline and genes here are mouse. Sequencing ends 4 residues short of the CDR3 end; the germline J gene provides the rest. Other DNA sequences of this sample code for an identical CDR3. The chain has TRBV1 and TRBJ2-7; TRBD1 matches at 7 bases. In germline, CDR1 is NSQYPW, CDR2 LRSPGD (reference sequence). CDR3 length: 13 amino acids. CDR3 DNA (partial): TGCACCTGCAGTGCACCGGGACAGTAT. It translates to CTCSAPGQY. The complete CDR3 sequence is CTCSAPGQYEQYF. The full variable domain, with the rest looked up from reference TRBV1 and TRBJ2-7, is VTLLEQNPRWRLVPRGQAVNLRCILKNSQYPWMSWYQQDLQKQLQWLFTLRSPGDKEVKSLPGADYLATRVTDTELRLQVANMSQGRTLYCTCSAPGQYEQYFGPGTRLTVL.

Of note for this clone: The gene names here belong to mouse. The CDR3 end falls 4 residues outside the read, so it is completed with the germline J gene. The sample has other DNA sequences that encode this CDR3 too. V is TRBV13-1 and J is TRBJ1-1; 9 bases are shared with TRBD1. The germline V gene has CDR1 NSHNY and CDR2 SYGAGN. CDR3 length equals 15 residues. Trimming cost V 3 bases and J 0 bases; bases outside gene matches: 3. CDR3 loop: CASSGGQGANTEVFF. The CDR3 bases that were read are TGTGCCAGCAGTGGGGGACAGGGTGCAAACACA.

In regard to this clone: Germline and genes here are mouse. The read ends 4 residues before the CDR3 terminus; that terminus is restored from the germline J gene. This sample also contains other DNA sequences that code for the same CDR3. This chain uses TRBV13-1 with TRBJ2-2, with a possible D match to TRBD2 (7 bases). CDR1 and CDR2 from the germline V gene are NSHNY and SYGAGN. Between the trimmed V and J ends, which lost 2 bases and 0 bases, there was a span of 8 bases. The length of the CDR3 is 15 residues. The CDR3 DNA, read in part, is TGTGCCAGCAGTGAGGGGGGCGCAAACACCGGG. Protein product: CASSEGGANTG. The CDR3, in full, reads CASSEGGANTGQLYF.

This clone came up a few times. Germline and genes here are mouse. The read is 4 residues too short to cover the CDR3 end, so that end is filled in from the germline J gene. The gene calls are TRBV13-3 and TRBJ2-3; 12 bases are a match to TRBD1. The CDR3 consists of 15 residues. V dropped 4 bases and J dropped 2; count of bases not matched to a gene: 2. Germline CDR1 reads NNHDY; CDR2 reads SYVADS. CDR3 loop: CASSPGQGAAETLYF. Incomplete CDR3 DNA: TGTGCCAGCAGTCCGGGACAGGGGGCTGCAGAA.

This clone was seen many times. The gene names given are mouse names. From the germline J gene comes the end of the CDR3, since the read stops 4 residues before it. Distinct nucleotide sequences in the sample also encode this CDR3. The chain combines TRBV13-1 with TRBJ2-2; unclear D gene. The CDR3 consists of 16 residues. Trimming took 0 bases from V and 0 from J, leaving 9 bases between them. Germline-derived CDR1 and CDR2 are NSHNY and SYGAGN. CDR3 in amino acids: CASSDARQSNTGQLYF. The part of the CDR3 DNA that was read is TGTGCCAGCAGTGATGCGAGACAATCAAACACCGGG.

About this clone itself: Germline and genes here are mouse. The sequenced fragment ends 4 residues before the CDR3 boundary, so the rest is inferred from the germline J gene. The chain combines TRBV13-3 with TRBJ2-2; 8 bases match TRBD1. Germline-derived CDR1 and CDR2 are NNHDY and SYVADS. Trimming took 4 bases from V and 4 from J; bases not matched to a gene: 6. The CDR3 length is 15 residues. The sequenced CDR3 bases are TGTGCCAGCAGTCTCGGACAGGGCAGCACCGGG. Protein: CASSLGQGSTG. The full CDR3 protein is CASSLGQGSTGQLYF.

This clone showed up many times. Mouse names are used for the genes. The DNA read from the CDR3 is TGTGCCAGCAGTAAACAAGCAAACACA. It yields the protein CASSKQANT. The full CDR3 is CASSKQANTEVFF. This chain joins TRBV19 and TRBJ1-1; unclear D gene. The sequence runs out 4 residues before the end of the CDR3; the remainder is reconstructed from the germline J gene. Germline CDR1 is FNHDT and CDR2 is SITEND (reference sequence). CDR3 length equals 13 residues. Trimming took 3 bases from V and 0 from J, leaving 6 bases between them.

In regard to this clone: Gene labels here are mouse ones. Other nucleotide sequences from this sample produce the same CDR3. The covered CDR3 bases are TGTGCCAGCAGTGATGCAGGGGTCTCCTAT. Residues: CASSDAGVSY. The full-length CDR3 reads as CASSDAGVSYEQYF. This chain links TRBV13-1 with TRBJ2-7, with D perhaps matching TRBD1 (6 bases). From the germline J gene comes the end of the CDR3, since the read stops 4 residues before it. Trimming removed 0 bases at V and 0 bases at J, with 7 bases between. The CDR3 runs 14 residues. Per the germline V gene, CDR1 is NSHNY and CDR2 is SYGAGN.

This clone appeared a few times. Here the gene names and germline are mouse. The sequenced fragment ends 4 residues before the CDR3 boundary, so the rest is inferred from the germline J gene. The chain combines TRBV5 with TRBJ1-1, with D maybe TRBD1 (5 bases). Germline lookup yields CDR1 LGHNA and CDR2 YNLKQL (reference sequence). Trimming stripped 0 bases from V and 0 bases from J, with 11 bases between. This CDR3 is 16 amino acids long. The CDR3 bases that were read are TGTGCCAGCAGCCAAGATTGGGGGATTGCAAACACA. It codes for CASSQDWGIANT. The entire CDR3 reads CASSQDWGIANTEVFF.